This T cell receptor beta chain was recovered during a study of T cell repertoires in cytomegalovirus infection. Study-wide results and limits: HLA-C-restricted CMV-specific TCR beta clonotypes prevailed in the ex vivo response. Carriage of CMV together with the relevant HLA was identifiable through cumulative public TCR beta family frequency.

Each CDR3 protein gets one entry after TCRdb re-called the reads with MiXCR. The sample gives around 23,000 distinct CDR3 sequences, 20% to 25% of which show up once; around 90% is in the top ten. Notes on this clonotype: Its target is not known.

The CDR3 spans 15 residues. CDR1 is SEHNR, CDR2 FQNEAQ, per germline (reference sequence). Trimming took 6 bases from V and 3 from J; bases not matched to a gene: 9. The chain couples TRBV7-9 to TRBJ1-1, with TRBD1 identical over 8 bases. The material was CD8+ T cells from cultured PBMCs, obtained from culture after CMV antigen stimulation. The origin of this receptor is a human donor in good health (CMV status not recorded). Some clones in this sample may be carry-over from other donors' samples. For the CDR3, the DNA is TGTGCCAGCAGAACCCAGACAGGGGTCGACACTGAAGCTTTCTTT. Translation: CASRTQTGVDTEAFF.